The next 20 T cell receptor beta chains were all read from a single sample in a study of T cells in Graves' hyperthyroidism and ophthalmopathy. Template material for amplifying TCR beta CDR3 regions consisted of RNA transcripts. First-round RT-PCR targeting the TCR CDR3 was performed with the HTBI primer set. MiXCR was run by TCRdb on the multiplex PCR reads, yielding one entry per CDR3 protein. The data show a few hundred thousand distinct CDR3 sequences, with roughly 50% seen just once and about 8.3% held by the top ten. The source material was peripheral blood or thyroid tissue (not recorded which). Receptor source: a woman younger than 35 with Graves' hyperthyroidism.

The rearrangement joins TRBV29-1 to TRBJ2-7, with D maybe TRBD2 (5 bases). The CDR3 spans 14 residues. Per germline, CDR1 SQVTM and CDR2 ANQGSEA. The V gene lost 5 bases and the J gene lost 7 bases, with 21 bases spanning the gap. The CDR3 bases are TGCAGCGTTAGTGGTGGCGGGCCCTATGAGGAGCAGTACTTC. It is translated as CSVSGGGPYEEQYF.

The chain uses TRBV10-2 and TRBJ2-7; D is ambiguous. This CDR3 spans 14 amino acids. Germline V gene sequence: CDR1 WSHSY, CDR2 SAAADI. V was pared by 3 bases and J by 0 bases, with 9 bases between. The CDR3 DNA is TGCGCCAGCAGTGATGGGGTAGACTCCTACGAGCAGTACTTC. Its protein product is CASSDGVDSYEQYF.

This clonotype was counted at least ten times. At one end the junction does not follow the germline gene, possibly because of a read error. The rearrangement uses TRBV7-7 and TRBJ2-6; D is unclear. CDR1 is SSHAT, CDR2 FNYEAQ, per germline (reference sequence). The CDR3 has 15 residues. Here the CDR3 DNA reads TGTGCTAGCAGCTCCCCAGACTCTGGGGCCAACGTCCTGACTTTC. Translation: CASSSPDSGANVLTF.

Concerning this clonotype: Here the CDR3 omits its conserved ending phenylalanine or tryptophan, so a read error is the likely source. No DNA is shown, since the ends of the CDR3 on it are uncertain; the CDR3 is the one TCRdb lists. This chain links TRBV7-2 with TRBJ1-1. Germline CDR1 and CDR2: SGHTA and FQGNSA. The CDR3 is 12 residues long, counting both termini. CDR3 region: CASSSTGAGGPK.

The chain joins TRBV29-1 to TRBJ1-5; weak D call: TRBD1 (5 bases). Germline V CDR1 and CDR2: SQVTM, ANQGSEA. The CDR3 extends over 11 amino acids. V was trimmed by 7 bases and J by 7 bases, leaving 11 bases between them. CDR3 bases: TGCAGCGGGCGGGGGGGGCAGCCCCAGCATTTT. It codes for CSGRGGQPQHF.

This clonotype has at least ten counts. This rearrangement joins TRBV5-6 to TRBJ2-7, with 9 nucleotides matching TRBD2. V lost 4 bases to trimming and J lost 2 bases; unmatched junction nucleotides: 10. Germline CDR1 is SGHDT and CDR2 is YYEEEE. This CDR3 region has 16 residues. The CDR3 DNA sequence: TGTGCCAGCAGCCCGGCCGGGCGCGGGAGGGCCTACGAGCAGTACTTC. Its translation: CASSPAGRGRAYEQYF.

This clonotype was recorded at least ten times. CDR3 in amino acids: CATSEKTGDGYTF. CDR3 bases: TGTGCCACCAGTGAGAAAACAGGGGATGGCTACACCTTC. The V and J genes are TRBV24-1 and TRBJ1-2; 7 nucleotides agree with TRBD1. V shed 4 bases and J 6 bases; nucleotides not matched to a gene: 4. CDR3 size: 13 residues. The germline V gene encodes CDR1 KGHDR and CDR2 SFDVKD.

The chain recombines TRBV7-9 with TRBJ2-7; 12 bases map to TRBD2. V lost 5 bases and J lost 7; bases outside the gene matches: 9. The germline gives CDR1 SEHNR, CDR2 FQNEAQ (reference sequence). The length of the CDR3 is 15 residues. DNA for the CDR3: TGTGCCAGCAGCCCGTGGACTAGCGGGAAAGGAGAGCAGTACTTC. Amino acids: CASSPWTSGKGEQYF.

The V call is TRBV20-1, the J call TRBJ2-7; TRBD2 matches at 8 bases. The CDR3 extends over 14 amino acids. CDR1 DFQATT and CDR2 SNEGSKA come from the germline V gene (reference sequence). Trimming cost V 3 bases and J 0 bases; bases outside gene matches: 4. CDR3 DNA: TGCAGTGCTAGGGATAGCGGGACCTCCTACGAGCAGTACTTC. Amino acids: CSARDSGTSYEQYF.

The rearrangement joins TRBV9 to TRBJ1-6; TRBD1 agrees at 9 bases. There are 16 residues in the CDR3. Germline V gives CDR1 SGDLS, CDR2 YYNGEE. Trimming took 4 bases from V and 7 from J; bases not matched to a gene: 9. In nucleotides, the CDR3 is TGTGCCAGCAGCCAGACGACAGGGGGAAGGAATTCACCCCTCCACTTT. This gives the protein CASSQTTGGRNSPLHF.

DNA of the CDR3: TGTGCCAGCAGCATCTTTGCGGGGGGGGCTGAAAAACTGTTTTTT. It is translated as CASSIFAGGAEKLFF. The chain couples TRBV7-9 to TRBJ1-4, with a possible D match to TRBD1 (6 bases). V was shortened by 5 bases and J by 7 bases, with 17 bases between the two germline ends. This CDR3 contains 15 residues. CDR1 and CDR2 from the germline V gene are SEHNR and FQNEAQ (reference sequence).

This clonotype came up many times. Here the CDR3 reads CASSQGSGRGEQYF. In DNA, the CDR3 is TGTGCCAGCAGCCAAGGTAGCGGACGAGGCGAGCAGTACTTC. The chain carries TRBV3-1 and TRBJ2-7, with a tentative D call TRBD2 (6 bases). V was shortened by 1 base and J by 6 bases, with 13 bases between the two germline ends. The CDR3 totals 14 residues. Germline loops: CDR1 LGHDT, CDR2 YNNKEL (reference sequence).

This clonotype was seen ten or more times. The chain is built from TRBV5-5 and TRBJ2-2; maybe TRBD2 (6 bases). The germline gives CDR1 SGHKS, CDR2 YYEKEE (reference sequence). CDR3 length: 17 amino acids. The V and J ends lost 1 base and 4 bases respectively, with 17 bases between them. CDR3 DNA sequence: TGTGCCAGCAGCTTGAGTCATCAAGGGCGGGGCACCGGGGAGCTGTTTTTT. It encodes CASSLSHQGRGTGELFF.

The V call is TRBV9, the J call TRBJ1-2; 10 bases agree with TRBD1. V shed 4 bases and J 2 bases; nucleotides not matched to a gene: 8. The CDR3 loop spans 16 amino acids. Per the germline V gene, CDR1 is SGDLS and CDR2 is YYNGEE. The CDR3, as DNA: TGTGCCAGCAGCATGGGACAGGGGAGCGGAAACTATGGCTACACCTTC. It encodes CASSMGQGSGNYGYTF.

The chain combines TRBV20-1 with TRBJ2-7; TRBD1 or TRBD2 may be the D gene (5 bases each). The CDR3 loop spans 12 amino acids. V gave up 0 bases and J gave up 7 bases, with 10 bases separating them. CDR1 is DFQATT and CDR2 is SNEGSKA in the germline V gene (reference sequence). CDR3 sequence reads: CSARDWDGEQYF. The CDR3 DNA is TGCAGTGCTAGAGATTGGGACGGGGAGCAGTACTTC.

This clonotype showed up many times. The J gene is TRBJ2-7, the V gene TRBV11-2, with a possible D match to TRBD2 (6 bases). Trimming removed 5 bases at V and 8 bases at J, with 16 bases between. The CDR3 runs to 13 residues. Germline values: CDR1 SGHAT, CDR2 FQNNGV. The CDR3: CASSPERDSKQYF. The CDR3 DNA follows: TGTGCCAGCAGCCCAGAACGGGACTCCAAGCAGTACTTC.

At least ten counts were recorded for this clonotype. The CDR3 region has the DNA TGCAGTGCTGGCAAGGACTATACCGGCTATGGCTACACCTTC. It codes for CSAGKDYTGYGYTF. The chain uses TRBV20-1 and TRBJ1-2; D not resolved. The CDR3 length is 14 residues. V was pared by 5 bases and J by 4 bases, with 17 bases between. Germline-derived CDR1 and CDR2 are DFQATT and SNEGSKA (reference sequence).

This clonotype was found many times. The rearrangement links TRBV20-1 to TRBJ2-7; 8 bases line up with TRBD2. Trimming at V came to 5 bases and at J to 3 bases, leaving 6 bases not matched to a gene. This CDR3 is built from 13 residues. From germline, CDR1 is DFQATT and CDR2 SNEGSKA (reference sequence). Written as DNA, the CDR3 is TGCAGTGCTTTGTACACTAGCGGCTACGAGCAGTACTTC. It translates to CSALYTSGYEQYF.

This clonotype was detected only a few times. V usage is TRBV25-1 and J usage is TRBJ2-5; no firm D call. CDR3 length equals 17 residues. Germline V gives CDR1 MGHDK, CDR2 SYGVNS. Trimming removed 1 base at V and 1 base at J, with 16 bases between. CDR3 in amino acids: CASSESVVRTRQETQYF. CDR3 nucleotides: TGTGCCAGCAGTGAATCCGTAGTGCGAACCCGCCAAGAGACCCAGTACTTC.

This chain joins TRBV18 and TRBJ1-1; D is unclear. The V gene lost 0 bases and the J gene lost 6 bases, with 8 bases spanning the gap. The CDR3 totals 13 residues. The germline V gene has CDR1 KGHSH and CDR2 LQKENI. CDR3 DNA: TGTGCCAGCTCACCACCGGGCAACCCTGAAGCTTTCTTT. This sequence encodes CASSPPGNPEAFF. The full variable domain, its missing parts supplied by reference TRBV18 and TRBJ1-1, is NAGVMQNPRHLVRRRGQEARLRCSPMKGHSHVYWYRQLPEEGLKFMVYLQKENIIDESGMPKERFSAEFPKEGPSILRIQQVVRGDSAAYFCASSPPGNPEAFFGQGTRLTVV.